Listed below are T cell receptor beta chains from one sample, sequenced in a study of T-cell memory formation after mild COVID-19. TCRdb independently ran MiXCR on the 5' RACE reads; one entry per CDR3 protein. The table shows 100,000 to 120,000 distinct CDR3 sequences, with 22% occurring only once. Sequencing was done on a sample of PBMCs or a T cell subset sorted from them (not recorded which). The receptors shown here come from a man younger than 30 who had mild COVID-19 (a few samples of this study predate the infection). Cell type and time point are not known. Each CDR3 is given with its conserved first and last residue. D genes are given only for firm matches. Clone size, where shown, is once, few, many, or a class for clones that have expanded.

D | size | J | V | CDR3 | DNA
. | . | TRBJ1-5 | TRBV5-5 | CASSLYPEEAQHF | TGTGCCAGCAGCTTGTACCCGGAAGAGGCCCAGCATTTT
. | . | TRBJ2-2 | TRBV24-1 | CATSDLSGNTGELFF | TGTGCCACCAGTGATTTGAGCGGGAACACCGGGGAGCTGTTTTTT
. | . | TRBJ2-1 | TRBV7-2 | CASSWPPYNEQFF | TGTGCCAGCAGCTGGCCCCCGTACAATGAGCAGTTCTTC
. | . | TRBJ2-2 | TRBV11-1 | CASSSFGGELFF | TGTGCCAGCAGCTCCTTCGGCGGGGAGCTGTTTTTT
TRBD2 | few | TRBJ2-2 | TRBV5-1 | CASSLRLAGGRNTGELFF | TGCGCCAGCAGCTTAAGACTAGCGGGGGGCCGGAACACCGGGGAGCTGTTTTTT
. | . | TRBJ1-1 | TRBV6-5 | CASSRALGGMNTEAFF | TGTGCCAGCAGTCGGGCGTTGGGAGGAATGAACACTGAAGCTTTCTTT
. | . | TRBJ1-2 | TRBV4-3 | CASSQGPGRGPLYGYTF | TGCGCCAGCAGCCAAGGTCCAGGGAGAGGCCCCCTCTATGGCTACACCTTC
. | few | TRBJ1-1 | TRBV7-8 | CASSAETLLNTEAFF | TGTGCCAGCAGCGCGGAGACATTACTGAACACTGAAGCTTTCTTT
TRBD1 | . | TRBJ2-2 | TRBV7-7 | CASSLVPTSRQGSSTGELFF | TGTGCCAGCAGCTTGGTCCCGACCAGCAGACAGGGGTCTAGCACCGGGGAGCTGTTTTTT
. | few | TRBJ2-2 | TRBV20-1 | CSARDPGENTGELFF | TGCAGTGCTAGAGATCCGGGAGAGAACACCGGGGAGCTGTTTTTT
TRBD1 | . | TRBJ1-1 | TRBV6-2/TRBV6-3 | CASRGQGAAFF | TGTGCCAGCAGAGGACAGGGCGCAGCTTTCTTT
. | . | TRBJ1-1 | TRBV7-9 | CASRHIVTEAFF | TGTGCCAGCAGGCACATTGTAACTGAAGCTTTCTTT
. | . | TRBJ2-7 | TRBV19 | CASSISLGGTYEQYF | TGTGCCAGTAGTATCTCCCTTGGCGGGACCTACGAGCAGTACTTC
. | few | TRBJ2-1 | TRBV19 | CASRRYREVDNEQFF | TGTGCCAGTAGGCGTTACAGGGAGGTAGACAATGAGCAGTTCTTC
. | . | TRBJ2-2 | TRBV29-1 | CSVEPQDRTGELFF | TGCAGCGTTGAACCACAGGACCGCACCGGGGAGCTGTTTTTT
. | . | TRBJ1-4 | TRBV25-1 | CASFSEKLFF | TGTGCCAGCTTTAGTGAAAAACTGTTTTTT
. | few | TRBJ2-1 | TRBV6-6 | CASSPSGQQFF | TGTGCCAGCAGCCCGTCCGGGCAGCAGTTCTTC
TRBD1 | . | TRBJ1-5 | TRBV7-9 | CASSLAGQGINQPQHF | TGTGCCAGCAGCTTGGCCGGACAGGGAATCAATCAGCCCCAGCATTTT
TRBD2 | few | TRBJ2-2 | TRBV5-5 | CASSSLAGGPNTGELFF | TGTGCCAGCAGCTCCCTAGCGGGGGGCCCCAACACCGGGGAGCTGTTTTTT
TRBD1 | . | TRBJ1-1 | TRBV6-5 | CASSYGTAEAFF | TGTGCCAGCAGTTACGGGACAGCTGAAGCTTTCTTT
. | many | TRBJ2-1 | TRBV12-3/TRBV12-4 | CASSRELDNEQFF | TGTGCCAGCAGCCGAGAGCTGGACAATGAGCAGTTCTTC
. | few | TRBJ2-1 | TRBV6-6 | CASSYQRGGGSYNEQFF | TGTGCCAGCAGTTATCAAAGGGGGGGTGGCTCCTACAATGAGCAGTTCTTC
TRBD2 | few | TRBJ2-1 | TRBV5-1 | CASSLGRGGRYEQFF | TGCGCCAGCAGCTTGGGACGGGGGGGCCGCTATGAGCAGTTCTTC
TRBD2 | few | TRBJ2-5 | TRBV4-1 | CASSPRTSGQETQYF | TGCGCCAGCAGCCCGAGAACTAGCGGACAAGAGACCCAGTACTTC
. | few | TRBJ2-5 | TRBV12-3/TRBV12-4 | CASSLPLASAGETQYF | TGTGCCAGCAGTTTGCCCCTCGCGTCAGCTGGAGAGACCCAGTACTTC
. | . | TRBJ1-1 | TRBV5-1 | CASSAGGGGPTEAFF | TGCGCCAGCAGCGCGGGCGGCGGGGGGCCTACTGAAGCTTTCTTT
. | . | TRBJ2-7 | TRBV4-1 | CASSQDLTRTTYEQYF | TGCGCCAGCAGCCAAGATCTAACTCGAACCACCTACGAGCAGTACTTC